The clone carrying this T cell receptor (beta chain) is a singleton in its sample. These data belong to a study of blood T cell repertoires in COVID-19. Sequencing used immunoSEQ multiplex PCR; TCRdb keeps in-frame clones, though not all of them. Of 40,000 to 45,000 clones listed, around three quarters are singletons. V gave up 4 bases and J gave up 2 bases; unmatched junction bases: 4. The germline V gene encodes CDR1 SGDLS and CDR2 YYNGEE. This CDR3 region has 14 residues. The sequence was collected from an older man with acute or convalescent COVID-19. Sequencing input: peripheral blood. The rearrangement uses TRBV9 and TRBJ1-1; 8 bases map to TRBD1. The CDR3 sequence is CASSPTGGNTEAFF. Written as DNA, the CDR3 is TGTGCCAGCAGCCCTACAGGGGGAAACACTGAAGCTTTCTTT.